This is a list of T cell receptor beta chains from one sample in a study of cytomegalovirus exposure and HLA in healthy donors. Clones were read by immunoSEQ multiplex PCR, and TCRdb kept only the in-frame ones, dropping some. The sample has more than 85,000 clones, 80% seen once; the top ten hold 2.5% to 3%. The sample comprised PBMCs. The receptors shown here come from a woman aged 60 to 75 in good health and CMV-seropositive. Both conserved end residues are trimmed from each CDR3.

v_gene	j_gene	CDR3aa
TRBV10-3	TRBJ2-2	AIMTSPAGATGELF
TRBV2	TRBJ2-3	ASSVVSGVTDTQY
TRBV9	TRBJ1-4	ASSVGAGGEKLF
TRBV29-1	TRBJ1-2	SVVSANYGYT
TRBV2	TRBJ2-5	ASTPRMVAGYQETQY
TRBV5-1	TRBJ2-3	ASSPISGTVGLDTQY
TRBV5-1	-	ASSLARGQYEQY
TRBV7-2	TRBJ2-1	ASSPHPPRGLAYNEQF
TRBV5-1	TRBJ2-7	ASSFLAGSSYEQY
TRBV2	TRBJ1-5	ASKQGMGSNQPQH
TRBV10-3	TRBJ1-2	AISEPRNYANYGYT
TRBV5-1	TRBJ2-6	ASWKTGTGGSGANVLT
TRBV7-2	TRBJ2-7	ASSLGQGMVYEQY
TRBV7-2	TRBJ1-4	ASSLRNRGDEKLF
TRBV28	TRBJ1-6	ASSTDQGWSPLH
TRBV5-6	TRBJ2-7	ASSFGDSVYEQY
TRBV11-2	TRBJ2-1	ASSLGSSGGGLIEQF
TRBV5-1	TRBJ2-7	ASSYLRGNEQY
TRBV11-2	TRBJ2-3	ASRQGLWTDTQY
TRBV6-1	TRBJ2-3	ASSVGGGTDTQY